The TCR beta chain under discussion was sequenced for a study of shared clonotypes between healthy human individuals. This table comes from immunoSEQ multiplex PCR, and its TCRdb copy is limited to in-frame clones, with some not included. The table lists over 850,000 clones, about four fifths of them singletons. The CDR3 is made up of 15 amino acids. V lost 5 bases and J 3 bases, leaving 14 bases between the germline ends. The germline V gene encodes CDR1 MDHEN and CDR2 SYDVKM. Only Caucasian adults living in Nashville, Tennessee served as donors. A CD45RA+ naive subset and a CD45RA-negative memory subset were split from CD4+ cells. Notes on the study in general: The four-donor shared clonotypes exceeded non-shared clonotypes in generation probability, with non-shared ones scoring lower. Naive subsets tended to show greater estimated richness than memory subsets.

Remarks on this clone: Its antigen is not identified.

The TCR was taken from a young man in good health. Some clones in this sample may be carry-over from other donors' samples. Sample: memory CD4+ T cells from PBMCs. Described subset: CD45RA-negative fraction. This rearrangement joins TRBV28 to TRBJ2-1; D is perhaps TRBD1 or TRBD2 (5 bases each). CDR3 sequence (DNA): TGTGCCAGCAGTGCGCTCGGGGCGGGCTACAATGAGCAGTTCTTC. It encodes CASSALGAGYNEQFF.